One and the same sample provided the 32 T cell receptor beta chains below, sequenced in a study of blood T cell repertoires in COVID-19. Only in-frame clones appear in the TCRdb table, and some are missing; sequencing was by immunoSEQ multiplex PCR. The table shows 150,000 to 200,000 clones, with 75% to 95% occurring only once. Sequenced: peripheral blood. The receptor set was obtained from a man over 45 with acute or convalescent COVID-19.

The V call is TRBV6-1, the J call TRBJ2-7; 7 bases match TRBD2. V shed 1 base, J shed 3 bases, and the junction held 6 bases outside the gene matches. CDR3 length: 15 residues. CDR1 MNHNS and CDR2 SASEGT come from the germline V gene. CDR3 nucleotides: TGTGCCAGCAGTGAAGGGGACTATATGGGCTACGAGCAGTACGTC. Translation: CASSEGDYMGYEQYV.

The V gene is TRBV5-1, the J gene TRBJ2-3; D might be TRBD2 (6 bases). V was cut by 2 bases and J by 2 bases, with 9 bases left in between. The germline V gene encodes CDR1 SGHRS and CDR2 YFSETQ. This CDR3 spans 14 amino acids. The CDR3 sequence is CASSFGGITDTQYF. The CDR3 region has the DNA TGCGCCAGCAGCTTTGGGGGGATCACAGATACGCAGTATTTT.

The chain couples TRBV2 to TRBJ1-1, with 9 bases identical to TRBD1. J lost 5 bases, V lost 8 bases, and 9 bases had no gene match. CDR3 size: 14 residues. CDR1 is SNHLY and CDR2 is FYNNEI in the germline V gene. The CDR3 sequence: CASRGQGSGTEAFF. CDR3 bases: TGTGCCAGCCGGGGACAGGGCTCGGGGACTGAAGCTTTCTTT. The full variable domain, completed using reference TRBV2 and TRBJ1-1, is EPEVTQTPSHQVTQMGQEVILRCVPISNHLYFYWYRQILGQKVEFLVSFYNNEISEKSEIFDDQFSVERPDGSNFTLKIRSTKLEDSAMYFCASRGQGSGTEAFFGQGTRLTVV.

The V and J genes are TRBV6-5 and TRBJ2-5; 14 bases align to TRBD2. J lost 4 bases, V lost 5 bases, and 3 bases had no gene match. The CDR3 length is 15 residues. Germline CDR1 reads MNHEY; CDR2 reads SVGAGI. The CDR3, as DNA: TGTGCCAGCAGTCCTGGGACTAGCGGGGGAGAGACCCAGTACTTC. This sequence encodes CASSPGTSGGETQYF.

The chain links TRBV4-1 to TRBJ2-3, with D maybe TRBD1 (7 bases). The CDR3 totals 15 residues. V was shortened by 1 base and J by 5 bases, with 13 bases between the two germline ends. The germline CDR1 and CDR2 sequences are MGHRA and YSYEKL. The CDR3 DNA reads TGCGCCAGCAGCCAAGCAGGGGGGCCGGGAGATACGCAGTATTTT. It yields the protein CASSQAGGPGDTQYF.

Concerning this clone: The junction differs from germline at one of its ends, possibly a read error. This sequence joins TRBV9 and TRBJ2-3; D is possibly TRBD2 (7 bases). The CDR3 runs to 14 residues. CDR1 SGDLS and CDR2 YYNGEE come from the germline V gene. The CDR3 nucleotides read TGTGCCCGCAGCGAGGGGGGGGGCATGGATACGCAGTATTTT. Amino acids: CARSEGGGMDTQYF.

This chain uses TRBV28 with TRBJ1-6; D may be TRBD1 (6 bases). The ends were cut back, 6 bases at V and 13 bases at J, with 19 bases in the middle. CDR1 MDHEN and CDR2 SYDVKM come from the germline V gene. The CDR3 consists of 14 residues. The CDR3 loop reads CASSSDSRVLPLHF. The DNA of the CDR3 is TGTGCCAGCAGCTCGGACAGCCGAGTTCTCCCCCTCCACTTT.

The rearrangement uses TRBV18 and TRBJ1-3, with no clear D. The CDR3 sequence is 15 residues long. With 2 bases removed from V and 0 bases from J, the gap between germline ends came to 8 bases. Germline V gene lookup returns CDR1 KGHSH and CDR2 LQKENI. CDR3 in amino acids: CASSPTPGSGNTIYF. As DNA, the CDR3 is TGTGCCAGCTCACCAACTCCTGGCTCTGGAAACACCATATATTTT.

The chain recombines TRBV18 with TRBJ2-7; the match to TRBD1 covers 11 bases. The trim removed 3 bases at V and 4 bases at J, leaving 5 bases unmatched. The germline V gene has CDR1 KGHSH and CDR2 LQKENI. The CDR3 runs to 15 residues. The CDR3 region has the DNA TGTGCCAGCTCACCTGGGACAGGGGGTACGTACGAGCAGTACTTC. Its protein is CASSPGTGGTYEQYF.

This sequence joins TRBV12-5 and TRBJ2-1; D is possibly TRBD1 (6 bases). V shed 6 bases and J shed 2 bases, with 11 bases lying between them. CDR1 is LGHNT, CDR2 FRNRAP, per germline. CDR3 length equals 14 residues. Here the CDR3 DNA reads TGTGCTAGTGGGAAGGGGGAACCCTACAATGAGCAGTTCTTC. It translates to CASGKGEPYNEQFF.

V and J are TRBV18 and TRBJ1-5; no definite D call. The CDR3 spans 16 residues. Germline CDR1 KGHSH, CDR2 LQKENI. The ends were cut back, 3 bases at V and 8 bases at J, with 20 bases in the middle. CDR3 in DNA: TGTGCCAGCTCACCCTCTCCCCCCCCGGGGAATGAGCCCCAGCATTTT. Encoded protein: CASSPSPPPGNEPQHF.

This clone was detected only a few times. V gene TRBV18 combines with J gene TRBJ2-3, with TRBD1 identical over 8 bases. The germline gives CDR1 KGHSH, CDR2 LQKENI. This CDR3 spans 16 amino acids. J gave up 4 bases and V 3 bases, and 9 bases lay outside the gene matches. As DNA, the CDR3 is TGTGCCAGCTCACCCATCATGTCGGACAGGGCAGATACGCAGTATTTT. This gives the protein CASSPIMSDRADTQYF. The complete variable domain, with remaining parts taken from reference TRBV18 and TRBJ2-3, reads NAGVMQNPRHLVRRRGQEARLRCSPMKGHSHVYWYRQLPEEGLKFMVYLQKENIIDESGMPKERFSAEFPKEGPSILRIQQVVRGDSAAYFCASSPIMSDRADTQYFGPGTRLTVL.

This chain uses TRBV13 with TRBJ2-7, with 8 bases fitting TRBD1. Trimming took 3 bases from V and 3 from J; bases not matched to a gene: 4. Germline values: CDR1 PRHDT, CDR2 FYEKMQ (reference sequence). The CDR3 has 14 residues. The CDR3 loop is CASSLLDRGYEQYF. The CDR3 nucleotides are TGTGCCAGCAGCTTGCTCGACAGGGGCTACGAGCAGTACTTC.

In its sample, this clone was seen once. The CDR3 loop reads CASSSDKNTGELFF. DNA of the CDR3: TGTGCCAGCAGCTCCGACAAGAACACCGGGGAGCTGTTTTTT. This rearrangement joins TRBV5-5 to TRBJ2-2; D gene ambiguous. The length of the CDR3 is 14 residues. V was pared by 3 bases and J by 1 base, with 7 bases between. CDR1 and CDR2 (germline): SGHKS, YYEKEE (reference sequence).

In this sample, this clone turned up a few times. V gene TRBV28 combines with J gene TRBJ2-5; 13 nucleotides line up with TRBD2. V dropped 0 bases and J dropped 4; count of bases not matched to a gene: 5. This CDR3 has 17 residues. Germline lookup yields CDR1 MDHEN and CDR2 SYDVKM. CDR3 sequence reads: CASSLWGLAGKGETQYF. For the CDR3, the DNA is TGTGCCAGCAGTTTATGGGGACTAGCGGGAAAGGGAGAGACCCAGTACTTC. The variable domain in full, completed from reference TRBV28 and TRBJ2-5, reads DVKVTQSSRYLVKRTGEKVFLECVQDMDHENMFWYRQDPGLGLRLIYFSYDVKMKEKGDIPEGYSVSREKKERFSLILESASTNQTSMYLCASSLWGLAGKGETQYFGPGTRLLVL.

This chain connects TRBV6-5 to TRBJ1-5, with 7 bases matching TRBD1. This CDR3 has 14 amino acids. Germline assignment: CDR1 MNHEY and CDR2 SVGAGI. V lost 6 bases to trimming and J lost 0 bases; unmatched junction nucleotides: 2. The CDR3 sequence is CASRTGNSNQPQHF. In DNA, the CDR3 is TGTGCCAGCAGGACAGGGAATAGCAATCAGCCCCAGCATTTT.

The V call is TRBV5-1, the J call TRBJ2-5; D possibly corresponds to TRBD1 (5 bases). Trimming took 2 bases from V and 1 from J, leaving 9 bases between them. This CDR3 has 14 amino acids. CDR1 and CDR2 from the germline V gene are SGHRS and YFSETQ. This chain's CDR3 is CASSFVQGQETQYF. CDR3 nucleotides: TGCGCCAGCAGCTTTGTGCAGGGCCAAGAGACCCAGTACTTC.

The sample holds one count of this clone. V usage is TRBV15 and J usage is TRBJ2-2; D is uncertain. Per the germline V gene, CDR1 is LNHNV and CDR2 is YYDKDF (reference sequence). CDR3 length: 15 residues. Trimming shortened V by 0 bases and J by 4 bases, and 9 bases separated the two germline ends. The CDR3 region is CATSRDLQPTGELFF. In nucleotides, the CDR3 is TGTGCCACCAGCAGAGATTTACAGCCCACCGGGGAGCTGTTTTTT.

For the CDR3, the DNA is TGCGCCAGCAGCCCGGACAGGGCTAATTCACCCCTCCACTTT. It is translated as CASSPDRANSPLHF. The chain links TRBV4-3 to TRBJ1-6; 8 bases fit TRBD1. J gave up 6 bases and V 4 bases, and 2 bases lay outside the gene matches. This CDR3 is 14 amino acids long. In germline, CDR1 is LGHNA, CDR2 YSLEER.

V is TRBV27 and J is TRBJ2-6; D might be TRBD1 (5 bases). Trimming shortened V by 10 bases and J by 0 bases, and 16 bases separated the two germline ends. The length of the CDR3 is 16 residues. Germline CDR1 is MNHEY and CDR2 is SMNVEV (reference sequence). The CDR3 region has the DNA TGTGCCACCTCGGCGGCAGGGATCTCTGGGGCCAACGTCCTGACTTTC. The encoded protein is CATSAAGISGANVLTF.

This chain joins TRBV7-9 and TRBJ2-2; TRBD1 aligns across 7 bases. Germline V gene lookup returns CDR1 SEHNR and CDR2 FQNEAQ (reference sequence). The CDR3 contains 13 residues. Trimming at V came to 5 bases and at J to 6 bases, leaving 3 bases not matched to a gene. CDR3 sequence: CASSRQGPGELFF. The CDR3 DNA sequence: TGTGCCAGCAGCAGACAGGGACCCGGGGAGCTGTTTTTT.

The V call is TRBV11-2, the J call TRBJ1-4, with a tentative D call TRBD1 (5 bases). The CDR3 consists of 17 residues. V was clipped by 1 base and J by 3 bases, with 15 bases between them. Per the germline V gene, CDR1 is SGHAT and CDR2 is FQNNGV. CDR3 protein: CASSLGSQGAANEKLFF. The CDR3 bases are TGTGCCAGCAGCTTAGGTAGTCAGGGTGCAGCTAATGAAAAACTGTTTTTT. Full variable domain (remainder filled in from reference TRBV11-2 and TRBJ1-4): EAGVAQSPRYKIIEKRQSVAFWCNPISGHATLYWYQQILGQGPKLLIQFQNNGVVDDSQLPKDRFSAERLKGVDSTLKIQPAKLEDSAVYLCASSLGSQGAANEKLFFGSGTQLSVL.

This chain connects TRBV6-2 or TRBV6-3 to TRBJ2-5; 8 nucleotides agree with TRBD2. This CDR3 spans 17 amino acids. Per germline, CDR1 MNHEY and CDR2 SVGEGT. J lost 0 bases, V lost 2 bases, and 8 bases had no gene match. The CDR3 loop reads CASSYAISGGYQETQYF. The CDR3 nucleotides read TGTGCCAGCAGTTACGCGATCAGCGGGGGCTACCAAGAGACCCAGTACTTC.

The rearrangement joins TRBV4-1 to TRBJ1-4; 7 positions match TRBD1. This CDR3 has 14 amino acids. Trimming cost V 6 bases and J 3 bases; bases outside gene matches: 4. Germline V gene lookup returns CDR1 MGHRA and CDR2 YSYEKL. CDR3 amino acids: CASRHRGPNEKLFF. The CDR3 nucleotides are TGCGCCAGCAGACACAGGGGCCCTAATGAAAAACTGTTTTTT.

The rearrangement uses TRBV19 and TRBJ1-4; no definite D call. This CDR3 has 14 amino acids. The germline V and J ends were trimmed by 4 bases and 6 bases, with 12 bases remaining between them. Germline values: CDR1 LNHDA, CDR2 SQIVND (reference sequence). DNA of the CDR3: TGTGCCAGTAGTACCGTGGAGGGTGATGAAAAACTGTTTTTT. This sequence encodes CASSTVEGDEKLFF.

The chain is built from TRBV15 and TRBJ1-2, with TRBD1 as a possible D gene (6 bases). V dropped 1 base and J dropped 6 bases, with 12 bases sitting between them. The CDR3 length is 14 residues. Germline CDR1 is LNHNV and CDR2 is YYDKDF (reference sequence). CDR3 sequence reads: CATSRGITGHGYTF. CDR3 coding DNA: TGTGCCACCAGCAGAGGCATCACAGGGCATGGCTACACCTTC.

This sequence joins TRBV5-5 and TRBJ1-4, with 8 bases that match TRBD1. Trimming at V came to 6 bases and at J to 4 bases, leaving 11 bases not matched to a gene. The germline V gene has CDR1 SGHKS and CDR2 YYEKEE (reference sequence). CDR3 length equals 16 residues. The CDR3 spells CASIRDRPSLNEKLFF. The CDR3 DNA sequence: TGTGCCAGCATCCGGGACAGGCCCTCTCTTAATGAAAAACTGTTTTTT.

V usage is TRBV4-2 and J usage is TRBJ1-2; 8 positions match TRBD1. V dropped 4 bases and J dropped 4; count of bases not matched to a gene: 2. CDR3 length: 13 residues. In germline, CDR1 is LGHNA, CDR2 YNFKEQ. CDR3 DNA: TGTGCCAGCAGCCGGACAGGGACCTATGGCTACACCTTC. It encodes CASSRTGTYGYTF.

V usage is TRBV7-6 and J usage is TRBJ2-5; 9 nucleotides align to TRBD1. V was clipped by 3 bases and J by 5 bases; unmatched bases: 7. Germline CDR1 SGHVS, CDR2 FNYEAQ. The length of the CDR3 is 15 residues. As DNA, the CDR3 is TGTGCCAGCAGCTTCAGGACAGGGGCAGGGGAGACCCAGTACTTC. This translates into CASSFRTGAGETQYF.

V gene TRBV7-9 combines with J gene TRBJ1-2; D ambiguous. Trimming stripped 7 bases from V and 4 bases from J, with 13 bases between. The length of the CDR3 is 13 residues. Germline values: CDR1 SEHNR, CDR2 FQNEAQ (reference sequence). In DNA, the CDR3 is TGTGCCAGCATCGAGGTCGGCCTCTATGGCTACACCTTC. Its protein product is CASIEVGLYGYTF.

The CDR3 coding sequence is TGTGCCAGCAGCGGAGGAGTGGGGGCAGGCCAAAATGAGCAGTTCTTC. Protein product: CASSGGVGAGQNEQFF. The genes are TRBV9 and TRBJ2-1; maybe TRBD1 (6 bases). V was clipped by 3 bases and J by 7 bases, with 20 bases between them. The V gene's germline CDR1 is SGDLS and CDR2 YYNGEE. The CDR3 is 16 residues long.

V usage is TRBV6-5 and J usage is TRBJ1-3, with D possibly TRBD1 on 6 matching bases. The CDR3 covers 15 residues. Germline V gene lookup returns CDR1 MNHEY and CDR2 SVGAGI. The ends were cut back, 4 bases at V and 0 bases at J, with 10 bases in the middle. CDR3 region: CASSSGQFSGNTIYF. For the CDR3, the DNA is TGTGCCAGCAGTTCCGGACAGTTCTCTGGAAACACCATATATTTT.